The rows below give T cell receptor beta chains drawn from one sample of a study of immune heterogeneity within non-small cell lung tumors. MiXCR, applied by TCRdb to the multiplex PCR reads, yields one record per CDR3 protein. Of 20,000 to 25,000 distinct CDR3 sequences listed, less than 35% are singletons. The material sequenced was lung tumor tissue. The receptors were sampled from a man aged 40-50 years with non-small cell lung cancer. Both conserved end residues are trimmed from each CDR3. The order of the fields is V gene, J gene, CDR3 protein.

>TRBV6-1|TRBJ2-7
ASRSGPYEQY
>TRBV7-3|TRBJ1-1
ASSLEGGAEAF
>TRBV3-1|TRBJ1-2
ASSHLTGQQTYGYT
>TRBV7-2|TRBJ1-2
ASSIYRSTGGAGYGYT
>TRBV11-3|TRBJ1-6
ASSPGTYNSPLH
>TRBV20-1|TRBJ2-1
SATGTGCYNEQF
>TRBV20-1|TRBJ1-3
SASLGGRGSSSGNTIY
>TRBV27|TRBJ1-6
ASSTTGTGNSPLH
>TRBV11-2|TRBJ1-1
ASSLNRGQGEAF
>TRBV20-1|TRBJ2-5
SAPMGGFETQY
>TRBV10-3|TRBJ2-7
AISRESFVEQY
>TRBV5-1|TRBJ2-7
ASSFNRQSSYEQY
>TRBV2|TRBJ2-7
ASSWTGVGSEQY
>TRBV3-1|TRBJ2-2
ASSQQAGTGGIGELF
>TRBV19|TRBJ2-2
ASQTGRKNTGELF
>TRBV2|TRBJ1-5
ASSVQGAFRQPQH
>TRBV5-1|TRBJ2-1
ASSAPGQINEQF
>TRBV6-6|TRBJ2-2
ASSYSMPSGNTGELF
>TRBV5-1|TRBJ1-1
ASAPDRNEAF
>TRBV5-6|TRBJ2-5
ASYKLSETQY
>TRBV5-1|TRBJ2-7
ASSLEVTAYEQY
>TRBV10-1|TRBJ2-7
ASSEGSGTGDYEQY
>TRBV11-3|TRBJ2-5
ASRLAPGSGRETQY
>TRBV6-1|TRBJ1-2
ASSDHTTSGYT
>TRBV12-3/TRBV12-4|TRBJ2-2
ASISGVRTGELF
>TRBV4-1|TRBJ1-5
ASSGRTGGIDQPQH
>TRBV20-1|TRBJ1-1
SGEPQGAGKAF
>TRBV20-1|TRBJ2-1
SAKRGRAPARSYNEQF
>TRBV20-1|TRBJ2-7
SANHIGVAYEQY
>TRBV12-5|TRBJ2-7
ASGWTGLNEQY
>TRBV7-9|TRBJ2-7
ASSLASGCISEQY